Following are 18 T cell receptor beta chains from one sample sequenced in a study of T-cell memory formation after mild COVID-19. One entry per CDR3 protein results from TCRdb running MiXCR on the 5' RACE reads. The sample holds some 260,000 distinct CDR3 sequences, roughly 15% seen once. The material sequenced was PBMCs or a T cell subset sorted from them (not recorded which). Receptors were obtained from a man aged 18 to 30 who had mild COVID-19 (a few samples of this study predate the infection). Cell type and time point are not known.

This sequence joins TRBV20-1 and TRBJ2-7; TRBD1 matches 11 bases. Germline V CDR1 and CDR2: DFQATT, SNEGSKA (reference sequence). The ends lost 1 base at V and 3 bases at J; junction bases unmatched: 2. CDR3 length: 14 residues. CDR3 residues: CSARGTGGLYEQYF. The CDR3 DNA is TGCAGTGCTAGAGGGACAGGGGGCCTCTACGAGCAGTACTTC.

Worth noting for this clonotype: A much larger clone differs from this one at a single base, so this may be a read error. V and J are TRBV3-1 and TRBJ1-6; D remains ambiguous. With 0 bases removed from V and 7 bases from J, the gap between germline ends came to 4 bases. The CDR3 extends over 13 amino acids. Germline-derived CDR1 and CDR2 are LGHDT and YNNKEL (reference sequence). The CDR3 loop is CASSQDWNSPLHF. The CDR3 DNA follows: TGTGCCAGCAGCCAAGATTGGAATTCACCCCTCCACTTT.

This clonotype was detected a few times. This chain uses TRBV5-1 with TRBJ1-5; 7 nucleotides align to TRBD1. Germline assignment: CDR1 SGHRS and CDR2 YFSETQ. The trim removed 3 bases at V and 8 bases at J, leaving 11 bases unmatched. The CDR3 is made up of 15 amino acids. The CDR3 sequence is CASSSGTAGFKPQHF. CDR3 DNA: TGCGCCAGCAGCTCCGGGACAGCCGGTTTTAAGCCCCAGCATTTT.

This clonotype was seen more than once but under ten times. The chain has TRBV21-1 and TRBJ1-3; the table's D call, TRBD1, was not checked against the DNA. TRBV21-1 represents a pseudogene. CDR3 length: 14 amino acids. CDR3 residues: CARKDRVSGNTIYF. CDR3 nucleotides: TGTGCCAGGAAAGACAGGGTCTCTGGAAACACCATATATTTT.

The gene calls are TRBV14 and TRBJ2-1, with 9 nucleotides matching TRBD1. The CDR3 is 15 residues long. J was trimmed by 14 bases and V by 3 bases; bases with no gene match: 14. The germline CDR1 and CDR2 sequences are SGHDN and FVKESK. CDR3 nucleotides: TGTGCCAGCAGCCACCGGGACAGGGAAGGAGGGTATGAGTTCTTC. Translating gives CASSHRDREGGYEFF.

This clonotype was picked up a small number of times. The chain employs TRBV6-6 and TRBJ2-2; TRBD2 matches 12 bases. Germline loops: CDR1 MNHNY, CDR2 SVGAGI (reference sequence). J lost 8 bases, V lost 5 bases, and 3 bases had no gene match. This CDR3 region has 14 residues. The CDR3 here is CASSRTSGVGELFF. In DNA, the CDR3 is TGTGCCAGCAGTAGGACTAGCGGGGTAGGGGAGCTGTTTTTT.

The sample holds many counts of this clonotype. The chain links TRBV7-2 to TRBJ2-2, with 14 bases identical to TRBD2. Germline V gives CDR1 SGHTA, CDR2 FQGNSA. There are 16 residues in the CDR3. V lost 1 base, J lost 9 bases, and 4 bases stayed unmatched. Written as DNA, the CDR3 is TGTGCCAGCAGCTTAGATGGGACTAGCGGGGGAAGGGAGCTGTTTTTT. This encodes CASSLDGTSGGRELFF.

This clonotype turned up a few times. The J gene is TRBJ2-3, the V gene TRBV6-4; the D gene is possibly TRBD1 (5 bases). Germline V CDR1 and CDR2: MRHNA, SNTAGT. The CDR3 is 14 residues long. Trimming took 4 bases from V and 1 from J, leaving 9 bases between them. In nucleotides, the CDR3 is TGTGCCAGCAGTGGACAGTTGGGCACAGATACGCAGTATTTT. Translating gives CASSGQLGTDTQYF.

This clonotype was counted only a few times. The chain recombines TRBV7-2 with TRBJ2-3, with 9 bases matching TRBD2. Trimming at V came to 5 bases and at J to 1 base, leaving 4 bases not matched to a gene. This CDR3 region has 15 residues. Germline CDR1 and CDR2: SGHTA and FQGNSA. Here the CDR3 reads CASSMIAGGTDTQYF. The CDR3 bases are TGTGCCAGCAGCATGATAGCGGGGGGCACAGATACGCAGTATTTT.

There are a few counts of this clonotype. The gene calls are TRBV7-2 and TRBJ2-1, with 9 bases aligning to TRBD1. From germline, CDR1 is SGHTA and CDR2 FQGNSA. CDR3 size: 14 residues. With 5 bases clipped from V and 6 bases from J, the junction kept 5 bases outside the gene matches. CDR3 loop: CASSTRDRANEQFF. The CDR3, as DNA: TGTGCCAGCAGCACCCGGGACAGGGCCAATGAGCAGTTCTTC.

This clonotype has just a few counts. The chain has TRBV12-3 or TRBV12-4 and TRBJ2-3; 10 bases agree with TRBD2. The CDR3 runs to 15 residues. Trimming at V came to 7 bases and at J to 0 bases, leaving 4 bases not matched to a gene. The CDR3 sequence is CASTSSGGSTDTQYF. CDR3 in DNA: TGTGCCAGCACCTCTAGCGGGGGTAGCACAGATACGCAGTATTTT.

This clonotype was found a few times. This rearrangement joins TRBV12-3 or TRBV12-4 to TRBJ2-1, with 8 bases fitting TRBD1. Trimming took 4 bases from V and 6 from J; bases not matched to a gene: 5. The CDR3 consists of 14 residues. CDR3 protein: CASSSQGTGNEQFF. As DNA, the CDR3 is TGTGCCAGCAGTTCACAGGGGACAGGCAATGAGCAGTTCTTC.

This clonotype was counted between two and nine times. This rearrangement joins TRBV7-2 to TRBJ1-5, with D uncertain. Germline V gene data show CDR1 as SGHTA and CDR2 as FQGNSA. Trimming pared 1 base from V and 7 bases from J, leaving 14 bases between. The CDR3 is 15 residues long. CDR3 nucleotides: TGTGCCAGCAGCTTAGATAAGGGCCTAGGGCAGCCCCAGCATTTT. Amino acids: CASSLDKGLGQPQHF.

This sequence joins TRBV25-1 and TRBJ2-5; perhaps TRBD1 as D (6 bases). The CDR3 spans 12 residues. The germline CDR1 and CDR2 sequences are MGHDK and SYGVNS. V lost 10 bases and J lost 4, with 13 bases in between. In DNA, the CDR3 is TGTGCCATTACAGGGAGAGGAGAGACCCAGTACTTC. Its protein product is CAITGRGETQYF.

This clonotype was seen ten or more times. The gene calls are TRBV9 and TRBJ2-1; 7 bases agree with TRBD2. Trimming took 0 bases from V and 10 from J; bases not matched to a gene: 4. The V gene's germline CDR1 is SGDLS and CDR2 YYNGEE. The CDR3 spans 13 residues. In nucleotides, the CDR3 is TGTGCCAGCAGCGTAGGCGTGGGGGGGGAGCAGTTCTTC. This codes for CASSVGVGGEQFF.

This sequence joins TRBV30 and TRBJ1-3; D call uncertain. V was trimmed by 7 bases and J by 1 base, leaving 11 bases between them. Germline loops: CDR1 GTSNPN, CDR2 SVGIG (reference sequence). CDR3 length equals 13 residues. The CDR3: CALVWRSGNTIYF. CDR3 sequence (DNA): TGTGCCTTAGTATGGAGGTCTGGAAACACCATATATTTT.

The chain links TRBV19 to TRBJ1-5; 9 bases align to TRBD1. Trimming at V came to 6 bases and at J to 4 bases, leaving 7 bases not matched to a gene. Per germline, CDR1 LNHDA and CDR2 SQIVND (reference sequence). CDR3 length: 15 amino acids. The CDR3 reads CASRLTGGVNQPQHF. The CDR3 coding sequence is TGTGCCAGTAGATTAACAGGGGGCGTTAATCAGCCCCAGCATTTT.

V is TRBV5-4 and J is TRBJ2-2; 13 bases match TRBD2. This CDR3 spans 17 amino acids. Losses at the gene ends were 3 bases for V and 1 base for J; bases not matched to a gene: 3. CDR1 is SGHNT, CDR2 YYREEE, per germline (reference sequence). CDR3 sequence: CASSSRLAGGNTGELFF. The CDR3 DNA reads TGTGCCAGCAGCTCCCGACTAGCGGGGGGGAACACCGGGGAGCTGTTTTTT.